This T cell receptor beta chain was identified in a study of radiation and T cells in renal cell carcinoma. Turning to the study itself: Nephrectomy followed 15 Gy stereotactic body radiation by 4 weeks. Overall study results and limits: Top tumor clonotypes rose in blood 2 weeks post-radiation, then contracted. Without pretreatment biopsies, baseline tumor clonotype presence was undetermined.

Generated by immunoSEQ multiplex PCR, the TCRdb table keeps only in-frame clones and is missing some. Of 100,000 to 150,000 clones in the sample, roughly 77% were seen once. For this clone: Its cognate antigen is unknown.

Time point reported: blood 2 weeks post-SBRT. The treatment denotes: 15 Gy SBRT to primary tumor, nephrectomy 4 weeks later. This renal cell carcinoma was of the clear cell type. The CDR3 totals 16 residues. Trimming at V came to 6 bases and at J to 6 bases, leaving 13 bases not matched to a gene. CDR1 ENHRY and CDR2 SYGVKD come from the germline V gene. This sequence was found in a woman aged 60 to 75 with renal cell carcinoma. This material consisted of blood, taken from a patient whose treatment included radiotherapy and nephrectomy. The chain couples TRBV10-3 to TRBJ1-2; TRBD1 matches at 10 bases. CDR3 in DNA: TGTGCCATCAGCCCCGGGACAGGGGCCTCAGGGAATGGCTACACCTTC. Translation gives CAISPGTGASGNGYTF.